One T cell receptor beta chain is described in this entry. TCRdb reanalyzed the 5' RACE reads, giving one entry per CDR3 protein sequence and no DNA. This table holds 450,000 to 600,000 distinct CDR3 sequences. This sample is part of a study of T cells expressing NK-cell markers. CDR3 length: 14 amino acids. Germline V CDR1 and CDR2: SGHTA, FQGNSA. Sample: blood T cells: a sorted CD56 or NKG2C T cell subset, CD4+ or CD8+ T cells, or bulk PBMC T cells (not recorded which). This rearrangement joins TRBV7-2 to TRBJ2-3; TCRdb designates TRBD2, a call that cannot be tested without DNA. This TCR was sampled from a man aged 18 to 30 in good health. CDR3: CASSGGGRTDTQYF.